A selection of T cell receptor beta chains follows, all from one sample in a study of blood T cell repertoires in COVID-19. Sequencing used immunoSEQ multiplex PCR; TCRdb keeps in-frame clones, though not all of them. The sample shows under 200,000 clones, approximately 92% of them seen only once. What was sequenced was peripheral blood. Receptors were obtained from a middle-aged man with acute or convalescent COVID-19. Each CDR3 is given with its conserved first and last residue. Fields, in order: J gene, V gene, D gene, clone size, CDR3 protein, CDR3 DNA. The D gene is left open where the match is weak. Clone size is not always given. Where it is, it says once, few, many or a class for expanded clones.

TRBJ2-6,TRBV7-3,NA,NA,CASSLTRDTYSGANVLTF,TGTGCCAGCAGCCTCACCCGGGACACCTACTCTGGGGCCAACGTCCTGACTTTC
TRBJ2-5,TRBV27,TRBD2,NA,CASRTAGTSLETQYF,TGTGCCAGCAGGACCGCCGGGACTAGCTTGGAGACCCAGTACTTC
TRBJ2-7,TRBV7-9,TRBD1,NA,CASNPGTGAYEQYF,TGTGCCAGCAACCCCGGGACAGGGGCTTACGAGCAGTACTTC
TRBJ1-1,TRBV5-1,NA,NA,CASSDPGLNMNTEAFF,TGCGCCAGCAGCGACCCGGGACTAAACATGAACACTGAAGCTTTCTTT
TRBJ2-7,TRBV28,NA,NA,CASGDILSSYEQYF,TGTGCCAGCGGCGACATATTAAGCTCCTACGAGCAGTACTTC
TRBJ2-1,TRBV27,TRBD1,NA,CASSKDRLSYNEQFF,TGTGCCAGCAGTAAGGACAGGCTCTCCTACAATGAGCAGTTCTTC
TRBJ1-2,TRBV9,TRBD1,NA,CASSVGTANNYGYTF,TGTGCCAGCAGCGTCGGGACAGCTAATAACTATGGCTACACCTTC
TRBJ2-3,TRBV5-1,NA,NA,CASSLAPGGRPDTQYF,TGCGCCAGCAGCTTGGCCCCAGGGGGGCGGCCAGATACGCAGTATTTT
TRBJ2-3,TRBV5-5,NA,NA,CASSLLNSLTDTQYF,TGTGCCAGCAGCTTGTTAAACAGTCTTACAGATACGCAGTATTTT
TRBJ1-4,TRBV15,NA,NA,CATSRDLDRKNEKLFF,TGTGCCACCAGCAGAGATCTAGACAGGAAGAATGAAAAACTGTTTTTT
TRBJ2-3,TRBV7-8,TRBD2,NA,CASSPRRTRDLAGGREDTQYF,TGTGCCAGCAGCCCCCGGAGAACTAGGGATTTAGCGGGAGGGCGTGAGGATACGCAGTATTTT
TRBJ2-3,TRBV28,TRBD2,NA,CASSYPLQAGGPRDTQYF,TGTGCCAGCAGTTATCCGCTACAAGCGGGAGGCCCCCGAGATACGCAGTATTTT
TRBJ2-2,TRBV29-1,NA,NA,CSVGQQYTGELFF,TGCAGCGTTGGCCAACAGTACACCGGGGAGCTGTTTTTT
TRBJ1-5,TRBV6-6,TRBD1,NA,CASSYPGTGEGPQHF,TGTGCCAGCAGTTACCCCGGGACAGGGGAAGGGCCCCAGCATTTT
TRBJ1-2,TRBV20-1,NA,NA,CSATDSYGYTF,TGCAGTGCCACGGACTCCTATGGCTACACCTTC
TRBJ2-1,TRBV9,NA,NA,CASSVGGSLHEQFF,TGTGCCAGCAGCGTAGGAGGTAGTCTCCATGAGCAGTTCTTC
TRBJ1-1,TRBV9,NA,NA,CASSVAGTRSGNTEAFF,TGTGCCAGCAGCGTAGCTGGGACACGGAGTGGGAACACTGAAGCTTTCTTT
TRBJ1-5,TRBV5-1,NA,NA,CASSYTGIGNQPQHF,TGCGCCAGCAGCTACACAGGTATAGGCAATCAGCCCCAGCATTTT
TRBJ1-1,TRBV18,TRBD1,NA,CASSPSRTGITEAFF,TGTGCCAGCTCACCTTCACGGACAGGGATCACTGAAGCTTTCTTT
TRBJ1-5,TRBV19,NA,NA,CASWDIRGNQPQHF,TGTGCCAGTTGGGACATTAGGGGCAATCAGCCCCAGCATTTT
TRBJ1-4,TRBV2,NA,NA,CASNQGFTTNEKLFF,TGTGCCAGCAACCAGGGATTCACAACTAATGAAAAACTGTTTTTT
TRBJ2-3,TRBV5-1,TRBD2,NA,CASSLGRTSVPDTQYF,TGCGCCAGCAGCTTGGGTAGGACTAGCGTTCCAGATACGCAGTATTTT
TRBJ2-2,TRBV9,TRBD1,NA,CASSLTGTGAHTGELFF,TGTGCCAGCAGCCTAACCGGGACAGGGGCGCACACCGGGGAGCTGTTTTTT
TRBJ2-6,TRBV7-2,TRBD1,NA,CASSYRTGGGTSGANVLTF,TGTGCCAGCAGCTACAGGACAGGGGGCGGTACTTCTGGGGCCAACGTCCTGACTTTC
TRBJ2-5,TRBV18,TRBD2,NA,CASSPYVSGRETQYF,TGTGCCAGCTCACCCTACGTGAGCGGGAGAGAGACCCAGTACTTC
TRBJ2-1,TRBV29-1,NA,NA,CSVQTGPNEQFF,TGCAGCGTCCAGACAGGTCCCAATGAGCAGTTCTTC
TRBJ2-7,TRBV25-1,TRBD1,NA,CASRTGQGVHEQYF,TGTGCCAGCCGGACGGGACAGGGTGTCCACGAGCAGTACTTC
TRBJ2-3,TRBV27,TRBD2,NA,CASSTSGLGDTQYF,TGTGCCAGCAGTACTAGCGGGTTGGGGGATACGCAGTATTTT
TRBJ1-6,TRBV25-1,NA,NA,CASSESLQGYSPLHF,TGTGCCAGCAGTGAATCTCTCCAGGGCTATTCACCCCTCCACTTT
TRBJ2-2,TRBV9,TRBD1,NA,CASRTDRGSTGELFF,TGTGCCAGCAGAACTGACAGGGGCAGCACCGGGGAGCTGTTTTTT
TRBJ2-1,TRBV4-1,NA,NA,CASSLSGTDYNEQFF,TGCGCCAGCAGCCTTTCGGGGACTGACTACAATGAGCAGTTCTTC
TRBJ1-1,TRBV7-9,NA,NA,CASSLGASSFTEAFF,TGTGCCAGCAGCTTAGGGGCCAGTTCTTTTACTGAAGCTTTCTTT
TRBJ1-4,TRBV20-1,TRBD1,NA,CSVQGEEKLFF,TGCAGTGTCCAGGGGGAGGAAAAACTGTTTTTT
TRBJ2-1,TRBV27,TRBD2,few,CASSLRTSGHNEQFF,TGTGCCAGCAGTTTGCGGACTAGTGGTCACAATGAGCAGTTCTTC
TRBJ2-1,TRBV5-4,NA,NA,CASSSERVSYNEQFF,TGTGCCAGCAGTTCGGAGCGGGTCTCCTACAATGAGCAGTTCTTC
TRBJ2-1,TRBV6-5,TRBD2,NA,CASGSGRAFREQFF,TGTGCCAGCGGTAGCGGGAGGGCCTTCCGTGAGCAGTTCTTC
TRBJ2-3,TRBV5-1,NA,once,CASHSGGTGSRADTQYF,TGCGCCAGCCATTCGGGAGGGACAGGGAGTAGGGCAGATACGCAGTATTTT
TRBJ2-2,TRBV6-6,TRBD2,NA,CASSRGTSGSHTGELFF,TGTGCCAGCAGTCGTGGGACTAGCGGGAGTCACACCGGGGAGCTGTTTTTT
TRBJ1-3,TRBV28,NA,NA,CASSPTPSGNTIYF,TGTGCCAGCAGTCCTACCCCCTCTGGAAACACCATATATTTT
TRBJ2-4,TRBV18,NA,NA,CASSPPGTGLKNIQYF,TGTGCCAGCTCACCCCCCGGAACAGGGCTCAAAAACATTCAGTACTTC
TRBJ2-3,TRBV30,NA,NA,CAWSVRPGTVTQYF,TGTGCCTGGAGTGTACGTCCAGGCACTGTTACGCAGTATTTT
TRBJ2-1,TRBV28,NA,NA,CASSLSGALNEQFF,TGTGCCAGCAGTTTATCGGGAGCTCTGAATGAGCAGTTCTTC
TRBJ2-3,TRBV2,NA,NA,CASISPPDTQYF,TGTGCCAGCATAAGCCCCCCAGATACGCAGTATTTT
TRBJ2-6,TRBV2,TRBD2,NA,CASSVSRLKTSGVNSGANVLTF,TGTGCCAGCAGTGTGTCCAGATTAAAGACTAGCGGGGTTAATTCTGGGGCCAACGTCCTGACTTTC
TRBJ2-7,TRBV10-1,TRBD1,NA,CASRDYRQGISEQYF,TGCGCCAGCAGAGATTATAGACAGGGCATATCCGAGCAGTACTTC
TRBJ1-2,TRBV2,NA,once,CASSAGSALRSYGYTF,TGTGCCAGCAGCGCCGGCTCGGCCTTACGGAGTTATGGCTACACCTTC
TRBJ1-2,TRBV28,NA,NA,CASSFGQGYGYTF,TGTGCCAGCAGTTTTGGCCAGGGGTATGGCTACACCTTC
TRBJ1-5,TRBV6-2/TRBV6-3,TRBD1,NA,CASSYSKGDRISNQPQHF,TGTGCCAGCAGTTACTCGAAAGGGGACAGAATTAGCAATCAGCCCCAGCATTTT
TRBJ1-2,TRBV19,TRBD1,NA,CASRDREIYGYTF,TGTGCCAGTAGGGACAGGGAGATCTATGGCTACACCTTC
TRBJ1-4,TRBV5-6,TRBD1,NA,CASSLRTGMNEKLFF,TGTGCCAGCAGCCTAAGGACAGGGATGAATGAAAAACTGTTTTTT